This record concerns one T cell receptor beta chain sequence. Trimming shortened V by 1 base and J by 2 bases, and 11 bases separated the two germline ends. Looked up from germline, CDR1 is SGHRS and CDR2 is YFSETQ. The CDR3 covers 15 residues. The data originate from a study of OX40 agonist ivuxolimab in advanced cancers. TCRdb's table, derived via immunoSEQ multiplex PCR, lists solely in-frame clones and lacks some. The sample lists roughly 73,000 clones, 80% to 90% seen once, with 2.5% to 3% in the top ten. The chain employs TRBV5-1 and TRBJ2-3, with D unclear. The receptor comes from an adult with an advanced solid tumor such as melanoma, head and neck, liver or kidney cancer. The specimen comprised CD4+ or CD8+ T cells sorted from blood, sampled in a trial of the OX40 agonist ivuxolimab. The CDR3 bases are TGCGCCAGCAGCTTGAACCCAAGTACCACAGATACGCAGTATTTT. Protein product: CASSLNPSTTDTQYF. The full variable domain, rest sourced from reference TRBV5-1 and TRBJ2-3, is KAGVTQTPRYLIKTRGQQVTLSCSPISGHRSVSWYQQTPGQGLQFLFEYFSETQRNKGNFPGRFSGRQFSNSRSEMNVSTLELGDSALYLCASSLNPSTTDTQYFGPGTRLTVL.